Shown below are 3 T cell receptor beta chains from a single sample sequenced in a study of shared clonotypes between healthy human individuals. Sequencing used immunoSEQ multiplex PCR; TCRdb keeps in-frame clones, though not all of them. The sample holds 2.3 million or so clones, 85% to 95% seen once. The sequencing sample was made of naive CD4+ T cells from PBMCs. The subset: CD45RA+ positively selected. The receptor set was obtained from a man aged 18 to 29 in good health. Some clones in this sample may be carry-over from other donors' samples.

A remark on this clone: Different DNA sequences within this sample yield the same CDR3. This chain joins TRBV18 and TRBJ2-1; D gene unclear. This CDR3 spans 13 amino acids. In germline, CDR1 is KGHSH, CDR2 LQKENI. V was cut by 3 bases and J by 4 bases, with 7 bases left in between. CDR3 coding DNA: TGTGCCAGCTCACCCGGGTCGTACAATGAGCAGTTCTTC. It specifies CASSPGSYNEQFF.

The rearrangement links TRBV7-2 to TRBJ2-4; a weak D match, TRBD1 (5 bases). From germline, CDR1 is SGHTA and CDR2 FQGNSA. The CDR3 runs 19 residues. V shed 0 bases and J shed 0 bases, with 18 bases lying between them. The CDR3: CASSLAGRQTLLAKNIQYF. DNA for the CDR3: TGTGCCAGCAGCTTAGCGGGGCGACAGACCCTACTAGCCAAAAACATTCAGTACTTC.

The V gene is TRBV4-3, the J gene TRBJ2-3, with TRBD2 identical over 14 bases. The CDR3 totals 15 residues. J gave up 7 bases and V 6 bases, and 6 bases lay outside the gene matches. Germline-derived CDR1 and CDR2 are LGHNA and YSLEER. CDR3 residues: CASSHGLAGGYTQYF. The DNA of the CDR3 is TGCGCCAGCAGTCATGGACTAGCGGGAGGTTATACGCAGTATTTT.